This T cell receptor (beta chain) was identified during a study of regulatory T cells in long-lasting Graves disease. Regarding time point: newly diagnosed GD, antithyroid drugs for less than 3 months. Construction of the TCR library relied on RNA isolated from PBMCs. To make TCR beta libraries, researchers used iRepertoire HTBI primers and Arm-PCR of CDR3 regions. TCRdb called the multiplex PCR reads again in MiXCR, with one record for every CDR3 protein. The sample has 350,000 to 500,000 distinct CDR3 sequences, 12% to 15% seen once. The germline gives CDR1 SGHRS, CDR2 YFSETQ. This CDR3 is 14 amino acids long. Deletions cut 4 bases from V and 6 bases from J, with 14 bases between. This clonotype was found a few times. This same sample was also part of a study on T cells in Graves' hyperthyroidism and ophthalmopathy.

The rearrangement uses TRBV5-1 and TRBJ2-1; D gene unclear. This receptor was obtained from a woman in her fifties or sixties with Graves disease. The sequencing used peripheral blood mononuclear cells (PBMCs), collected at new diagnosis, from a patient treated with antithyroid drugs. The CDR3 loop is CASSADVASNEQFF. In nucleotides, the CDR3 is TGCGCCAGCAGCGCGGACGTAGCCTCCAATGAGCAGTTCTTC.